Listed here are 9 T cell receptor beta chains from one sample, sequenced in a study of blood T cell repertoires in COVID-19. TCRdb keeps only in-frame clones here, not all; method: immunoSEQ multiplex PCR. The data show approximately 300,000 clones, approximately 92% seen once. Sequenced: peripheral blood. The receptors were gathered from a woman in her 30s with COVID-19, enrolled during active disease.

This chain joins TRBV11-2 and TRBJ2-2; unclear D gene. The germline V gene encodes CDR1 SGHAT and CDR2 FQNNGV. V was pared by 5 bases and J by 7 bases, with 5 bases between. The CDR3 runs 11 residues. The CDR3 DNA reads TGTGCCAGCAGCCGGTTCGGGGAGCTGTTTTTT. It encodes CASSRFGELFF.

CDR3 amino acids: CASSRLIQETQYF. The CDR3 DNA sequence: TGCGCCAGCAGCCGCCTAATCCAAGAGACCCAGTACTTC. The rearrangement links TRBV5-1 to TRBJ2-5; no clear D. Germline V gene data show CDR1 as SGHRS and CDR2 as YFSETQ. The CDR3 has 13 amino acids. With 4 bases removed from V and 1 base from J, the gap between germline ends came to 8 bases. Drawing the rest from reference TRBV5-1 and TRBJ2-5, the complete variable domain is KAGVTQTPRYLIKTRGQQVTLSCSPISGHRSVSWYQQTPGQGLQFLFEYFSETQRNKGNFPGRFSGRQFSNSRSEMNVSTLELGDSALYLCASSRLIQETQYFGPGTRLLVL.

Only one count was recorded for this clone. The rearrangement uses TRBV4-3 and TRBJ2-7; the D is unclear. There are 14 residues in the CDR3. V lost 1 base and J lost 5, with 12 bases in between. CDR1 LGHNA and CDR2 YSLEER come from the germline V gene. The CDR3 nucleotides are TGCGCCAGCAGCCAAGCTCTCCCGAGAGACGAGCAGTACTTC. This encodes CASSQALPRDEQYF.

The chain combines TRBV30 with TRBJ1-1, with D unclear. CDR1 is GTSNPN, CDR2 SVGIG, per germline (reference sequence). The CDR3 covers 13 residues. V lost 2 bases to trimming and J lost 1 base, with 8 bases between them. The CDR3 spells CAWSRRRNTEAFF. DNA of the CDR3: TGTGCCTGGAGTCGGAGGCGGAACACTGAAGCTTTCTTT.

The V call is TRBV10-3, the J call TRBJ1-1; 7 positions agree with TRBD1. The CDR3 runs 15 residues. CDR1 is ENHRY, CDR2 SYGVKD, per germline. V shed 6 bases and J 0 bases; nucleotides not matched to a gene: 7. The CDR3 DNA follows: TGTGCCATCAGCGGGACAGACGTTATGAACACTGAAGCTTTCTTT. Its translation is CAISGTDVMNTEAFF.

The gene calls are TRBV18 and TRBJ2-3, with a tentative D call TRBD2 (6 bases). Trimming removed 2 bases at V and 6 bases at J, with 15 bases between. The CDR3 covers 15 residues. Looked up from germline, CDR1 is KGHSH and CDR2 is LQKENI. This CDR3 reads CASSPLAAPQDTQYF. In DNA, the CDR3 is TGTGCCAGCTCACCATTAGCGGCTCCCCAGGATACGCAGTATTTT.

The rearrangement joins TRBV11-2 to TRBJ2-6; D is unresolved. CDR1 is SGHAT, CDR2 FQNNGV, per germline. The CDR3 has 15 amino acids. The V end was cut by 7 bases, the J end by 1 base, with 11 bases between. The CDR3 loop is CASTFGESGANVLTF. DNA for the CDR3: TGTGCCAGCACCTTCGGTGAATCTGGGGCCAACGTCCTGACTTTC.

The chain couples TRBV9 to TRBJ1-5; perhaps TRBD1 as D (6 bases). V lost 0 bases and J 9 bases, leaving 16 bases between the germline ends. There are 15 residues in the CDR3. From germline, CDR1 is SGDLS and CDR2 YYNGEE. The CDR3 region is CASSVDGAGGLPQHF. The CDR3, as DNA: TGTGCCAGCAGCGTAGATGGGGCTGGGGGCCTGCCCCAGCATTTT.

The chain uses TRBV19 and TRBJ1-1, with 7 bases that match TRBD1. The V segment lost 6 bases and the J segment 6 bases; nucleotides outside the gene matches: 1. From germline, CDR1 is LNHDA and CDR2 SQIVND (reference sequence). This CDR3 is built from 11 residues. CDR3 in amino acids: CASRQGSEAFF. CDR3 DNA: TGTGCCAGTAGACAGGGGTCTGAAGCTTTCTTT.